Listed below are T cell receptor beta chains from one sample, sequenced in a study of cytomegalovirus exposure and HLA in healthy donors. Libraries were prepared by immunoSEQ multiplex PCR; TCRdb keeps only in-frame clonotypes and omits some of them. The sample consists of about 55,000 clones, around 82% of them appearing once. Sequences were obtained from PBMCs. These receptors originate from a female donor in good health and CMV-seronegative. Both conserved end residues are part of each CDR3. A row's size may be missing; if present it is once, few, many or a size class.

>-|TRBV19|TRBJ1-1
CASSLRQGRSEAFF
>-|TRBV14|TRBJ1-1
CASTRGGVRTEAFF
>-|TRBV11-3|TRBJ1-1
CASSPTTGTEAFF
>-|TRBV15|TRBJ1-2
CATSRFLTGQSFRGYTF
>few|TRBV16|TRBJ1-2
CASSQPGQGFGGYTF
>-|TRBV5-1|-
CASTGGDYEQYF
>-|TRBV27|TRBJ1-2
CASSRTGVGGYTF
>-|TRBV19|TRBJ2-6
CASSSRGGPVQASGANVLTF
>-|TRBV2|TRBJ1-4
CASSGMGRGGEKLFF
>-|TRBV5-6|TRBJ2-7
CASSLLSGGAVHEQYF
>-|TRBV7-9|TRBJ2-2
CASSQTGGIGELFF